What follows are 8 T cell receptor beta chains derived from one specimen sequenced in a study of vaccination effects on CD4 cells after COVID-19. Clones were read by immunoSEQ multiplex PCR, and TCRdb kept only the in-frame ones, dropping some. The data hold 28,000 or so clones, with about four fifths observed a single time. Antigen specificity for these receptors is unknown. The ViraFEST assay expanded antigen-specific CD4+ T cells with viral peptide pools before sequencing. Isolation of CD4+ T cells took place after approximately ten days of culture. BNT162b2 vaccine or mRNA-1273 vaccine was given to participants in two doses. Specimen: CD4+ T cells from PBMCs cultured with HCoV-NL63 spike peptides, collected after COVID-19 vaccination. The receptors come from a human donor who received a COVID-19 vaccine. Some clones in this sample may be carry-over from other donors' samples.

The chain is built from TRBV5-1 and TRBJ2-1, with D tentatively TRBD1 (5 bases). The germline V and J ends were trimmed by 4 bases and 8 bases, with 10 bases remaining between them. Germline lookup yields CDR1 SGHRS and CDR2 YFSETQ. The length of the CDR3 is 12 residues. The CDR3 is CASSVGVYEQFF. DNA of the CDR3: TGCGCCAGCAGCGTAGGGGTCTATGAGCAGTTCTTC.

The rearrangement uses TRBV5-5 and TRBJ2-1, with 15 bases that match TRBD2. The CDR3 runs to 16 residues. With V trimmed by 2 bases and J by 4 bases, 1 base remained unmatched. Germline V lookup: CDR1 SGHKS, CDR2 YYEKEE (reference sequence). CDR3 in amino acids: CASSFGLAGGYNEQFF. CDR3 DNA sequence: TGTGCCAGCAGCTTCGGACTAGCGGGGGGGTACAATGAGCAGTTCTTC.

This clone was seen a single time. The rearrangement links TRBV24-1 to TRBJ2-3; D gene ambiguous. Trimming stripped 4 bases from V and 6 bases from J, with 22 bases between. The CDR3 is 17 residues long. From germline, CDR1 is KGHDR and CDR2 SFDVKD. In nucleotides, the CDR3 is TGTGCCACCAGTGACCCGGGCCCCGGGTCGGCTTTGGATACGCAGTATTTT. Residues: CATSDPGPGSALDTQYF.

The V and J genes are TRBV30 and TRBJ2-2; no firm D call. The CDR3 runs to 14 residues. In germline, CDR1 is GTSNPN, CDR2 SVGIG (reference sequence). Trimming cost V 4 bases and J 4 bases, with 13 bases left between them. CDR3 in DNA: TGTGCCTGGACGGTTTCGCGAGCCACCGGGGAGCTGTTTTTT. Translating it yields CAWTVSRATGELFF.

V and J are TRBV5-4 and TRBJ2-4; D may be TRBD1 (6 bases). Deletions cut 4 bases from V and 0 bases from J, with 11 bases between. Germline lookup yields CDR1 SGHNT and CDR2 YYREEE (reference sequence). This CDR3 is built from 15 residues. This CDR3 reads CASSPTGTAKNIQYF. In DNA, the CDR3 is TGTGCCAGCAGCCCAACAGGGACAGCCAAAAACATTCAGTACTTC.

The rearrangement uses TRBV7-9 and TRBJ2-7; TRBD1 aligns across 12 bases. Germline values: CDR1 SEHNR, CDR2 FQNEAQ (reference sequence). With 1 base clipped from V and 6 bases from J, the junction kept 10 bases outside the gene matches. This CDR3 is built from 17 residues. The CDR3 nucleotides are TGTGCCAGCAGCTTAGGAGTAACGGGACAGGGGGCGATCGAGCAGTACGTC. Translating it yields CASSLGVTGQGAIEQYV.

This clone has a handful of counts. The V and J genes are TRBV2 and TRBJ2-7; D ambiguous. V lost 2 bases and J lost 7, with 12 bases in between. Germline V gene sequence: CDR1 SNHLY, CDR2 FYNNEI. This CDR3 is 13 amino acids long. This CDR3 is CASSESETREQYV. In DNA, the CDR3 is TGTGCCAGCAGTGAAAGTGAGACGAGAGAGCAGTACGTC.

The chain couples TRBV27 to TRBJ1-5; D possibly corresponds to TRBD1 (5 bases). Trimming cost V 6 bases and J 6 bases, with 15 bases left between them. Germline lookup yields CDR1 MNHEY and CDR2 SMNVEV (reference sequence). CDR3 length: 14 residues. The CDR3, as DNA: TGTGCCAGCAGCTACGGTGGAGGGGCTCAGCCCCAGCATTTT. It codes for CASSYGGGAQPQHF.